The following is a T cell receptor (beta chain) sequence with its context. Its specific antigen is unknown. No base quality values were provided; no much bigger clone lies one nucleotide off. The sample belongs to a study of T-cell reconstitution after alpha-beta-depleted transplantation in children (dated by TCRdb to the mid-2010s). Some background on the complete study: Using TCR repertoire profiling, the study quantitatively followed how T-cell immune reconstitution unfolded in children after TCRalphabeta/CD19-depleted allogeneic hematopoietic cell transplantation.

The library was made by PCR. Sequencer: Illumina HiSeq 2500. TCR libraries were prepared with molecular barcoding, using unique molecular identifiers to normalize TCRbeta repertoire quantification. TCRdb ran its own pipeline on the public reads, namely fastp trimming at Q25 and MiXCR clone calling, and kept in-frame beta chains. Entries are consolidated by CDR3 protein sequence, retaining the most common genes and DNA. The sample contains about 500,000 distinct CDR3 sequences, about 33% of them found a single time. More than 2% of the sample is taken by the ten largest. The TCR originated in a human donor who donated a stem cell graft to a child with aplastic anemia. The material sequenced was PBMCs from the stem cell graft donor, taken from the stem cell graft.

The DNA sequence follows: TGTGCCAGCAGCTTAGCGGTCGGTGGGGGCGGTGAGCAGTTCTTC. Its protein is CASSLAVGGGGEQFF. Recombination linked TRBV7-2 to TRBJ2-1; the D region possibly corresponds to TRBD1 (6 bases align). CDR1 and CDR2, looked up from the germline V gene, are SGHTA and FQGNSA. V is clipped by 0 bases and J by 9 bases, and the sequence between their germline boundaries is 15 bases long. Its CDR3 holds 15 amino acids, cysteine through phenylalanine. The retained sequence is limited to the CDR3, 45 bases, with the frame set at the first base.